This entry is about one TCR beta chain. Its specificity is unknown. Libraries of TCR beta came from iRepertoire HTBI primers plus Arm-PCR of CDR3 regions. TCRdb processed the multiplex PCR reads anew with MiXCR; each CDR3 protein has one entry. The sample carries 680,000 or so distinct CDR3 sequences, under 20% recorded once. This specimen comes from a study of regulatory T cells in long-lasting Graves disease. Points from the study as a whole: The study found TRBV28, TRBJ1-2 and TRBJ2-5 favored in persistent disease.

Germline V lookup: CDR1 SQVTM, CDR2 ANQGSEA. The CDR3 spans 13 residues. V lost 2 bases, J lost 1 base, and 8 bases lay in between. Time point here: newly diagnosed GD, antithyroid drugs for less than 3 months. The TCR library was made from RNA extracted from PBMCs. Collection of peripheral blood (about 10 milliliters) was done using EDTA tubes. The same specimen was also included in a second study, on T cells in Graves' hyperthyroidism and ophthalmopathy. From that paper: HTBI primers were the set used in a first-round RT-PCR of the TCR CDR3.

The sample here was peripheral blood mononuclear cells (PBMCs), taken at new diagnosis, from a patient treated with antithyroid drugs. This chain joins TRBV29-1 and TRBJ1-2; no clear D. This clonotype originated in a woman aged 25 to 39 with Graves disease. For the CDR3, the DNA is TGCAGCGTTGAACAGGCCAGTAACTATGGCTACACCTTC. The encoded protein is CSVEQASNYGYTF.